The next 5 T cell receptor beta chains were all read from a single sample in a study of T cells in women clearing cervical HPV infection. Using immunoSEQ multiplex PCR, the repertoire was profiled, and TCRdb retains in-frame clones only, with some absent. The sample includes some 21,000 clones. The sequenced sample was blood buffy coat. These receptor sequences come from a woman between 18 and 75 years old with a cervical HPV16 infection that either progressed to CIN3+ or cleared (not recorded which).

As for this clone: The sequenced fragment ends 3 residues before the CDR3 boundary, so the rest is inferred from the germline J gene. This sequence joins TRBV5-1 and TRBJ2-1; weak D call: TRBD2 (6 bases). CDR1 and CDR2 from the germline V gene are SGHRS and YFSETQ. V lost 3 bases, J lost 2 bases, and 9 bases lay in between. The CDR3 extends over 14 amino acids. The CDR3 DNA, read in part, is TGCGCCAGCAGCTCCGGCGGGGCCTACAATGAG. Its protein is CASSSGGAYNE. The whole CDR3 protein is CASSSGGAYNEQFF. Complete variable domain (other parts from reference TRBV5-1 and TRBJ2-1): KAGVTQTPRYLIKTRGQQVTLSCSPISGHRSVSWYQQTPGQGLQFLFEYFSETQRNKGNFPGRFSGRQFSNSRSEMNVSTLELGDSALYLCASSSGGAYNEQFFGPGTRLTVL.

Concerning this clone itself: The read is 3 residues too short to cover the CDR3 end, so that end is filled in from the germline J gene. This rearrangement joins TRBV19 to TRBJ2-3, with D possibly TRBD2 on 6 matching bases. The CDR3 totals 13 residues. Trimming took off 11 bases at V and 3 bases at J, with 15 bases between the two ends. The V gene's germline CDR1 is LNHDA and CDR2 SQIVND (reference sequence). Incomplete CDR3 DNA: TGTGCCGGAACGCGGAGGGGAACAGATACG. This gives the protein CAGTRRGTDT. The entire CDR3 protein reads CAGTRRGTDTQYF.

With regard to this clone: The CDR3 end lies 3 residues beyond the end of the read and is filled in from the germline J gene. In the same sample, other DNA sequences code for this CDR3. The chain joins TRBV30 to TRBJ1-3; 7 bases align to TRBD1. CDR3 length: 18 amino acids. The germline CDR1 and CDR2 sequences are GTSNPN and SVGIG (reference sequence). V dropped 1 base and J dropped 0; count of bases not matched to a gene: 12. CDR3 bases read: TGTGCCTGGAGTGCCCCAGACAGGGTCCGAACCTCTGGAAACACC. Translating it yields CAWSAPDRVRTSGNT. The entire CDR3 protein reads CAWSAPDRVRTSGNTIYF.

About this clone itself: The CDR3 goes on 3 residues after the read ends, and that part is filled in from the germline J gene. The chain is built from TRBV7-9 and TRBJ2-6; 11 bases map to TRBD1. Germline loops: CDR1 SEHNR, CDR2 FQNEAQ (reference sequence). The CDR3 runs 14 residues. The CDR3 region is CASSFGTGGSILTF. The CDR3 bases that were read are TGTGCCAGCAGCTTCGGGACAGGGGGAAGTATC.

As concerns this clone: The CDR3 is cut off 3 residues early in the read; its end comes from the germline J gene. The chain uses TRBV30 and TRBJ2-2; D perhaps matches TRBD1 (6 bases). This CDR3 has 21 amino acids. The germline V gene encodes CDR1 GTSNPN and CDR2 SVGIG (reference sequence). CDR3 region: CAWKGQGQGTKNIATNEKLFF. The part of the CDR3 DNA that was read is TGTGCCTGGAAAGGCCAGGGACAAGGAACGAAAAATATTGCAACTAATGAAAAG.